Presented here are 21 T cell receptor beta chains from one specimen sequenced in a study of blood T cell repertoires in COVID-19 (dated by TCRdb to the early 2020s). Library construction relied on the immunoSEQ multiplex PCR assay. TCRdb mirrors the immuneACCESS table, restricted to in-frame sequences. Some clones are absent from its copies; in checked studies, under half trace to an unresolved V gene, and the reason for the others is unknown. The sample profile shows roughly 79,000 clones; 70% to 90% of them were found once. 4% to 6% of the sample is held by the ten biggest clonotypes. The sample consisted of peripheral blood. Receptor source: a woman older than 75 with active or convalescent COVID-19.

The CDR3 nucleotides read TGTGCCAGCAGCGTGCGACCCATACAGGGGGCGCAAATAGATACGCAGTATTTT. Translation: CASSVRPIQGAQIDTQYF. The genes are TRBV9 and TRBJ2-3; TRBD1 agrees at 9 bases. This CDR3 comprises 18 residues. Germline loops: CDR1 SGDLS, CDR2 YYNGEE. V lost 2 bases, J lost 5 bases, and 15 bases stayed unmatched.

The rearrangement uses TRBV12-3 or TRBV12-4 and TRBJ1-5, with no clear D. There are 12 residues in the CDR3. The V end was cut by 4 bases, the J end by 5 bases, with 6 bases between. The DNA of the CDR3 is TGTGCCAGCAGTTACCGGGATCAGCCCCAGCATTTT. It translates to CASSYRDQPQHF.

The chain employs TRBV7-2 and TRBJ2-5, with TRBD2 matching over 7 bases. The CDR3 length is 15 residues. Germline V gene sequence: CDR1 SGHTA, CDR2 FQGNSA. Trimming at V came to 5 bases and at J to 2 bases, leaving 8 bases not matched to a gene. The chain's CDR3 is CASSPEGRAQETQYF. CDR3 nucleotides: TGTGCCAGCAGCCCAGAGGGGAGGGCACAAGAGACCCAGTACTTC.

This clone was picked up a small number of times. The chain joins TRBV19 to TRBJ2-1; a weak D match, TRBD2 (6 bases). V lost 4 bases and J 5 bases, leaving 15 bases between the germline ends. The CDR3 runs to 15 residues. CDR1 is LNHDA, CDR2 SQIVND, per germline (reference sequence). This chain's CDR3 is CASSSGALGNNEQFF. In nucleotides, the CDR3 is TGTGCCAGTAGTAGCGGGGCATTAGGGAACAATGAGCAGTTCTTC. The full variable domain, in which reference TRBV19 and TRBJ2-1 provide the parts outside the CDR3, is DGGITQSPKYLFRKEGQNVTLSCEQNLNHDAMYWYRQDPGQGLRLIYYSQIVNDFQKGDIAEGYSVSREKKESFPLTVTSAQKNPTAFYLCASSSGALGNNEQFFGPGTRLTVL.

The gene calls are TRBV11-3 and TRBJ2-2, with D unclear. CDR1 is SGHNT and CDR2 is YENEEA in the germline V gene. Trimming removed 3 bases at V and 7 bases at J, with 9 bases between. CDR3 length: 13 amino acids. The DNA for the CDR3 is TGTGCCAGCAGCTTTTGGAGTGGCGGGGAGCTGTTTTTT. Encoded protein: CASSFWSGGELFF.

The V gene is TRBV7-9, the J gene TRBJ2-7; D is undetermined. Trimming cost V 6 bases and J 7 bases, with 28 bases left between them. CDR1 is SEHNR, CDR2 FQNEAQ, per germline (reference sequence). The CDR3 covers 17 residues. The CDR3 loop is CASSLASGGGSFREQYF. DNA of the CDR3: TGTGCCAGCAGTCTCGCCTCCGGTGGCGGATCCTTTAGGGAGCAGTACTTC. Variable domain in full (rest from reference TRBV7-9 and TRBJ2-7): DTGVSQNPRHKITKRGQNVTFRCDPISEHNRLYWYRQTLGQGPEFLTYFQNEAQLEKSRLLSDRFSAERPKGSFSTLEIQRTEQGDSAMYLCASSLASGGGSFREQYFGPGTRLTVT.

CDR3 DNA sequence: TGTGCCAGTAGTATCGACAGGGGGGGACGTTATAGCAATCAGCCCCAGCATTTT. This translates into CASSIDRGGRYSNQPQHF. The gene calls are TRBV19 and TRBJ1-5; 9 bases align to TRBD1. The ends lost 3 bases at V and 0 bases at J; junction bases unmatched: 9. CDR1 is LNHDA and CDR2 is SQIVND in the germline V gene (reference sequence). The CDR3 runs to 18 residues.

This clone was counted a few times. The chain carries TRBV4-3 and TRBJ1-4; D possibly corresponds to TRBD1 (5 bases). The CDR3 runs 11 residues. Trimming left V 0 bases short and J 12 bases short, with 5 bases between. Germline V CDR1 and CDR2: LGHNA, YSLEER. The DNA of the CDR3 is TGCGCCAGCAGCCAAGAAGGGGAACTGTTTTTT. The encoded protein is CASSQEGELFF.

This clone was detected once. This sequence joins TRBV6-4 and TRBJ2-7; D might be TRBD2 (6 bases). Germline CDR1 is MRHNA and CDR2 is SNTAGT. Deletions cut 1 base from V and 5 bases from J, with 12 bases between. CDR3 length: 14 amino acids. The CDR3 region is CASSDCSTGDEQYF. The DNA for the CDR3 is TGTGCCAGCAGTGACTGTTCGACGGGGGACGAGCAGTACTTC.

This chain uses TRBV3-1 (or the pseudogene TRBV3-2) with TRBJ1-2; no clear D. Germline lookup yields CDR1 LGHDT and CDR2 YNNKEL (reference sequence). Between the trimmed V and J ends, which lost 4 bases and 8 bases, there was a span of 11 bases. The CDR3 contains 12 residues. The CDR3 bases are TGTGCCAGCAGCCCCGCTAGGTGCGGCTACACCTTC. Translation gives CASSPARCGYTF.

This clone was seen more than once but under ten times. This rearrangement joins TRBV11-2 to TRBJ2-4; tentative D call: TRBD2 (7 bases). CDR1 is SGHAT, CDR2 FQNNGV, per germline. V lost 3 bases to trimming and J lost 8 bases, with 23 bases between them. The CDR3 runs to 17 residues. DNA for the CDR3: TGTGCCAGCAGCTTTCCGCGCGGGGGCCGAACGGGAGACATTCAGTACTTC. Translating gives CASSFPRGGRTGDIQYF.

The CDR3 loop reads CASSHGVSYGYTF. Written as DNA, the CDR3 is TGTGCCAGCAGCCACGGGGTTAGCTATGGCTACACCTTC. The chain combines TRBV3-1 (or the pseudogene TRBV3-2) with TRBJ1-2; D unclear. The CDR3 is made up of 13 amino acids. Between the trimmed V and J ends, which lost 3 bases and 4 bases, there was a span of 9 bases. The germline V gene has CDR1 LGHDT and CDR2 YNNKEL (reference sequence).

This chain connects TRBV5-1 to TRBJ2-1, with D maybe TRBD2 (6 bases). Germline V gene sequence: CDR1 SGHRS, CDR2 YFSETQ. V dropped 1 base and J dropped 10 bases, with 15 bases sitting between them. There are 14 residues in the CDR3. CDR3 in amino acids: CASSLFGGEAEQFF. The CDR3 DNA reads as TGCGCCAGCAGCTTGTTCGGCGGGGAGGCGGAGCAGTTCTTC.

This clone has more than one count but fewer than ten. This chain joins TRBV27 and TRBJ2-1, with TRBD1 matching over 12 bases. Germline CDR1 is MNHEY and CDR2 is SMNVEV (reference sequence). The CDR3 spans 15 residues. V lost 5 bases to trimming and J lost 6 bases; unmatched junction nucleotides: 5. The CDR3 protein is CASSGRDRGLNEQFF. The CDR3 DNA follows: TGTGCCAGCAGTGGCCGGGACAGGGGGCTCAATGAGCAGTTCTTC.

In this sample, this clone turned up a few times. The chain is built from TRBV5-1 and TRBJ2-7; no firm D call. This CDR3 region has 13 residues. Germline V gives CDR1 SGHRS, CDR2 YFSETQ. The V end lost 2 bases, the J end lost 2 bases, and 8 bases lay between the germline ends. The chain's CDR3 is CASSFTRTYEQYF. The CDR3 coding sequence is TGCGCCAGCAGCTTTACGAGGACCTACGAGCAGTACTTC. Complete variable domain (other parts from reference TRBV5-1 and TRBJ2-7): KAGVTQTPRYLIKTRGQQVTLSCSPISGHRSVSWYQQTPGQGLQFLFEYFSETQRNKGNFPGRFSGRQFSNSRSEMNVSTLELGDSALYLCASSFTRTYEQYFGPGTRLTVT.

The chain is built from TRBV15 and TRBJ1-1; 7 bases map to TRBD1. Germline CDR1 reads LNHNV; CDR2 reads YYDKDF (reference sequence). The CDR3 is 15 amino acids. V gave up 0 bases and J gave up 3 bases; unmatched junction bases: 4. DNA for the CDR3: TGTGCCACCAGCAGAGATCTAGGGGGCTACACTGAAGCTTTCTTT. Its translation is CATSRDLGGYTEAFF.

CDR3 residues: CASTPLRTRQETQYF. In DNA form, the CDR3 reads TGTGCCAGCACTCCCCTGAGGACTAGGCAAGAGACCCAGTACTTC. J is TRBJ2-5 and V is TRBV2, with 7 bases aligning to TRBD2. This CDR3 has 15 residues. The germline V gene has CDR1 SNHLY and CDR2 FYNNEI. J was trimmed by 2 bases and V by 7 bases; bases with no gene match: 10.

This clone has only a few counts. The chain is built from TRBV5-1 and TRBJ1-1; D is unresolved. V was pared by 0 bases and J by 11 bases, with 11 bases between. Germline loops: CDR1 SGHRS, CDR2 YFSETQ. This CDR3 comprises 12 residues. In nucleotides, the CDR3 is TGCGCCAGCAGCTTGGACGCGCGCGGGGCTTTCTTT. Amino acids: CASSLDARGAFF.

The chain links TRBV11-2 to TRBJ2-2; 9 positions match TRBD2. The CDR3 has 19 amino acids. V shed 2 bases and J 4 bases; nucleotides not matched to a gene: 14. Germline lookup yields CDR1 SGHAT and CDR2 FQNNGV. The CDR3 spells CASSLRELGLAGSTGELFF. CDR3 DNA: TGTGCCAGCAGCTTAAGAGAGTTGGGTCTAGCGGGGTCCACCGGGGAGCTGTTTTTT.

The chain links TRBV10-3 to TRBJ2-3, with D perhaps TRBD1 (6 bases). Germline CDR1 ENHRY, CDR2 SYGVKD. This CDR3 contains 16 residues. V gave up 3 bases and J gave up 6 bases, with 19 bases separating them. The CDR3 sequence: CAISDRGGPDGDTQYF. DNA for the CDR3: TGTGCCATCAGTGACAGGGGCGGGCCCGATGGGGATACGCAGTATTTT.

This clone appeared a few times. The V gene is TRBV19, the J gene TRBJ2-5; D may be TRBD1 (5 bases). This CDR3 comprises 10 residues. Germline values: CDR1 LNHDA, CDR2 SQIVND (reference sequence). V was shortened by 11 bases and J by 6 bases, with 10 bases between the two germline ends. The CDR3 sequence: CARLGQTQYF. CDR3 nucleotides: TGTGCCCGATTGGGGCAGACCCAGTACTTC.